The 26 T cell receptor beta chains below come from one sample, sequenced in a study of OX40 agonist ivuxolimab in advanced cancers. Here immunoSEQ multiplex PCR was the method, and the copy in TCRdb shows in-frame clones only, minus some. The data hold 50,000 to 70,000 clones, with approximately 89% observed a single time. The starting material was CD4+ or CD8+ T cells sorted from blood, obtained in a trial of the OX40 agonist ivuxolimab. These receptors all come from an adult with an advanced solid tumor such as melanoma, head and neck, liver or kidney cancer.

This clone came up once. The V and J genes are TRBV28 and TRBJ1-1; D is unresolved. Trimming cost V 5 bases and J 8 bases, with 9 bases left between them. Germline V gene data show CDR1 as MDHEN and CDR2 as SYDVKM. This CDR3 region has 11 residues. The CDR3 coding sequence is TGTGCCAGCAGTGGACGTTCGGAAGCTTTCTTT. Its translation is CASSGRSEAFF.

The chain employs TRBV5-1 and TRBJ1-2; D remains ambiguous. This CDR3 spans 13 amino acids. The germline CDR1 and CDR2 sequences are SGHRS and YFSETQ. Trimming stripped 0 bases from V and 7 bases from J, with 10 bases between. The CDR3 reads CASSLALTGGYTF. DNA for the CDR3: TGCGCCAGCAGCTTGGCCCTTACTGGTGGCTACACCTTC.

V and J are TRBV7-2 and TRBJ1-2, with a weak D call TRBD1 (6 bases). This CDR3 comprises 15 residues. The V gene's germline CDR1 is SGHTA and CDR2 FQGNSA. V dropped 3 bases and J dropped 2 bases, with 13 bases sitting between them. CDR3 protein: CASSFDARGNYGYTF. In nucleotides, the CDR3 is TGTGCCAGCAGCTTTGACGCCAGGGGCAACTATGGCTACACCTTC.

The genes are TRBV6-1 and TRBJ2-1; maybe TRBD1 (6 bases). The germline V gene has CDR1 MNHNS and CDR2 SASEGT. V was cut by 2 bases and J by 10 bases, with 12 bases left in between. The length of the CDR3 is 13 residues. The CDR3 here is CASSETGGREQFF. CDR3 nucleotides: TGTGCCAGCAGTGAAACTGGGGGCAGAGAGCAGTTCTTC.

A single count supports this clone. This chain joins TRBV10-3 and TRBJ2-1; D ambiguous. Germline V gives CDR1 ENHRY, CDR2 SYGVKD. The CDR3 length is 14 residues. With 2 bases removed from V and 1 base from J, the gap between germline ends came to 6 bases. CDR3 nucleotide sequence: TGTGCCATCAGTGAGGGCCTATCCTACAATGAGCAGTTCTTC. Protein sequence: CAISEGLSYNEQFF.

The chain combines TRBV18 with TRBJ2-3; D is unclear. The CDR3 has 12 residues. Germline V gives CDR1 KGHSH, CDR2 LQKENI. Trimming took off 2 bases at V and 3 bases at J, with 3 bases between the two ends. CDR3: CASSPRTDTQYF. CDR3 in DNA: TGTGCCAGCTCACCAAGAACAGATACGCAGTATTTT.

This chain joins TRBV11-2 and TRBJ2-2; D gene unclear. V gave up 3 bases and J gave up 3 bases, with 14 bases separating them. The CDR3 runs to 16 residues. CDR1 is SGHAT, CDR2 FQNNGV, per germline. The CDR3 nucleotides are TGTGCCAGCAGCTTCCGGTGGAGTGAGGACACCGGGGAGCTGTTTTTT. This gives the protein CASSFRWSEDTGELFF.

V is TRBV19 and J is TRBJ2-7; 11 bases agree with TRBD2. Germline V CDR1 and CDR2: LNHDA, SQIVND (reference sequence). Trimming cost V 10 bases and J 0 bases; bases outside gene matches: 11. The CDR3 contains 16 residues. For the CDR3, the DNA is TGTGCCACGAAACTAGCGGGAGCCCCGCTCTCCTACGAGCAGTACTTC. Protein sequence: CATKLAGAPLSYEQYF. The full variable domain, rest sourced from reference TRBV19 and TRBJ2-7, is DGGITQSPKYLFRKEGQNVTLSCEQNLNHDAMYWYRQDPGQGLRLIYYSQIVNDFQKGDIAEGYSVSREKKESFPLTVTSAQKNPTAFYLCATKLAGAPLSYEQYFGPGTRLTVT.

J is TRBJ2-7 and V is TRBV18; D not certain. This CDR3 spans 14 amino acids. CDR1 is KGHSH and CDR2 is LQKENI in the germline V gene. The V end was cut by 3 bases, the J end by 7 bases, with 16 bases between. CDR3 in DNA: TGTGCCAGCTCACCTACCTATATCCGGCGGGAGCAGTACTTC. It specifies CASSPTYIRREQYF. Based on the CDR3 plus reference TRBV18 and TRBJ2-7, the full variable domain is NAGVMQNPRHLVRRRGQEARLRCSPMKGHSHVYWYRQLPEEGLKFMVYLQKENIIDESGMPKERFSAEFPKEGPSILRIQQVVRGDSAAYFCASSPTYIRREQYFGPGTRLTVT.

The V and J genes are TRBV19 and TRBJ2-3, with TRBD1 matching over 8 bases. CDR1 LNHDA and CDR2 SQIVND come from the germline V gene (reference sequence). With 5 bases clipped from V and 6 bases from J, the junction kept 7 bases outside the gene matches. The CDR3 contains 14 residues. The CDR3 DNA follows: TGTGCCAGTAGTTTCGGACAGGGCGGGGATACGCAGTATTTT. It yields the protein CASSFGQGGDTQYF. Using reference TRBV19 and TRBJ2-3 for the parts outside the CDR3, the full variable domain is DGGITQSPKYLFRKEGQNVTLSCEQNLNHDAMYWYRQDPGQGLRLIYYSQIVNDFQKGDIAEGYSVSREKKESFPLTVTSAQKNPTAFYLCASSFGQGGDTQYFGPGTRLTVL.

The chain uses TRBV7-2 and TRBJ2-3; D not resolved. Germline-derived CDR1 and CDR2 are SGHTA and FQGNSA. Trimming removed 4 bases at V and 5 bases at J, with 7 bases between. The CDR3 runs 12 residues. CDR3 in amino acids: CASSSYLDTQYF. Here the CDR3 DNA reads TGTGCCAGCAGCTCCTACTTAGATACGCAGTATTTT.

V gene TRBV6-1 combines with J gene TRBJ2-1; 11 nucleotides agree with TRBD2. J gave up 6 bases and V 6 bases, and 7 bases lay outside the gene matches. This CDR3 has 15 amino acids. In germline, CDR1 is MNHNS, CDR2 SASEGT. The CDR3 here is CASSTLAGVSNEQFF. The CDR3 DNA is TGTGCCAGCAGCACACTAGCGGGGGTTTCCAATGAGCAGTTCTTC.

This chain connects TRBV27 to TRBJ1-2; perhaps TRBD1 as D (6 bases). V gave up 3 bases and J gave up 4 bases, with 15 bases separating them. The CDR3 runs to 15 residues. Germline V gives CDR1 MNHEY, CDR2 SMNVEV (reference sequence). The CDR3 region has the DNA TGTGCCAGCAGTTTCCTACAGGGCCGGGGCTATGGCTACACCTTC. This translates into CASSFLQGRGYGYTF.

The chain is built from TRBV7-9 and TRBJ2-1; 8 nucleotides line up with TRBD1. Germline CDR1 and CDR2: SEHNR and FQNEAQ (reference sequence). This CDR3 region has 13 residues. V lost 4 bases, J lost 5 bases, and 1 base stayed unmatched. CDR3 sequence: CASSSTGDNEQFF. The CDR3, as DNA: TGTGCCAGCAGCTCGACAGGGGACAATGAGCAGTTCTTC.

The rearrangement joins TRBV6-5 to TRBJ2-6; unclear D gene. Germline V CDR1 and CDR2: MNHEY, SVGAGI. V was trimmed by 3 bases and J by 3 bases, leaving 6 bases between them. The CDR3 is 14 amino acids. CDR3 sequence: CASSYGFGANVLTF. CDR3 coding DNA: TGTGCCAGCAGTTATGGGTTTGGGGCCAACGTCCTGACTTTC.

The chain recombines TRBV18 with TRBJ1-2; D is undetermined. The CDR3 sequence is 18 residues long. Trimming pared 3 bases from V and 0 bases from J, leaving 20 bases between. Germline V gives CDR1 KGHSH, CDR2 LQKENI. CDR3 residues: CASSPNREPKPTNYGYTF. The CDR3 DNA sequence: TGTGCCAGCTCACCGAACCGGGAACCCAAGCCTACTAACTATGGCTACACCTTC. Complete variable domain (other parts from reference TRBV18 and TRBJ1-2): NAGVMQNPRHLVRRRGQEARLRCSPMKGHSHVYWYRQLPEEGLKFMVYLQKENIIDESGMPKERFSAEFPKEGPSILRIQQVVRGDSAAYFCASSPNREPKPTNYGYTFGSGTRLTVV.

The CDR3 spells CASSLGRGEQFF. In DNA, the CDR3 is TGCGCCAGCAGCTTGGGCCGGGGGGAGCAGTTCTTC. This chain joins TRBV5-1 and TRBJ2-1; D possibly corresponds to TRBD2 (6 bases). CDR3 size: 12 residues. Trimming shortened V by 0 bases and J by 10 bases, and 8 bases separated the two germline ends. Germline-derived CDR1 and CDR2 are SGHRS and YFSETQ.

This sequence joins TRBV18 and TRBJ2-1; 10 bases agree with TRBD1. Germline V gene data show CDR1 as KGHSH and CDR2 as LQKENI. J was trimmed by 5 bases and V by 6 bases; bases with no gene match: 10. CDR3 length: 16 residues. The CDR3, as DNA: TGTGCCAGCTCCCCCGTGGGGACAGGGGTGAACAATGAGCAGTTCTTC. Encoded protein: CASSPVGTGVNNEQFF.

The V call is TRBV10-3, the J call TRBJ1-5, with D perhaps TRBD1 (5 bases). Per the germline V gene, CDR1 is ENHRY and CDR2 is SYGVKD. The CDR3 has 13 residues. V shed 4 bases and J shed 8 bases, with 12 bases lying between them. The CDR3 here is CAISGGYEKPQHF. In nucleotides, the CDR3 is TGTGCCATCAGTGGGGGGTACGAAAAGCCCCAGCATTTT.

The chain employs TRBV7-2 and TRBJ2-5; 10 nucleotides line up with TRBD2. With V trimmed by 2 bases and J by 5 bases, 5 bases remained unmatched. This CDR3 is built from 15 residues. Looked up from germline, CDR1 is SGHTA and CDR2 is FQGNSA. The CDR3 DNA follows: TGTGCCAGCAGCTTACGAGCGGGAGGGCGGGAGACCCAGTACTTC. As protein: CASSLRAGGRETQYF.

The chain combines TRBV7-8 with TRBJ1-4; D is perhaps TRBD1 (6 bases). The CDR3 extends over 14 amino acids. CDR1 is SGHVS, CDR2 FQNEAQ, per germline. Trimming took 2 bases from V and 5 from J, leaving 9 bases between them. The chain's CDR3 is CASSLTGLNEKLFF. The CDR3 DNA follows: TGTGCCAGCAGCTTAACAGGGCTAAATGAAAAACTGTTTTTT.

The rearrangement uses TRBV7-2 and TRBJ1-5; D perhaps matches TRBD1 (6 bases). V lost 5 bases and J 0 bases, leaving 11 bases between the germline ends. Germline assignment: CDR1 SGHTA and CDR2 FQGNSA. The CDR3 is 15 residues long. The CDR3 DNA sequence: TGTGCCAGCAGCCCCAGGGGAGTTAGCAATCAGCCCCAGCATTTT. Translated, it gives CASSPRGVSNQPQHF.

This clone has just one count. This chain links TRBV21-1 with TRBJ1-1. TRBV21-1 is reported as a pseudogene. The CDR3 runs to 15 residues. The CDR3, as DNA: TGTGCCAGCAGCAAACAACAAGCCCTGGGGACTGAAGCTTTCTTT. Its translation: CASSKQQALGTEAFF.

V and J are TRBV7-2 and TRBJ2-3; D is undetermined. The CDR3 has 12 amino acids. Germline-derived CDR1 and CDR2 are SGHTA and FQGNSA. Trimming took off 3 bases at V and 2 bases at J, with 3 bases between the two ends. This CDR3 reads CASSLDTDTQYF. The CDR3 DNA reads TGTGCCAGCAGCTTGGACACAGATACGCAGTATTTT.

This chain joins TRBV19 and TRBJ1-5; TRBD1 agrees at 8 bases. This CDR3 is 15 amino acids long. Germline V gene lookup returns CDR1 LNHDA and CDR2 SQIVND (reference sequence). V trimming: 8 bases; J trimming: 3 bases; junction bases outside the gene matches: 9. The CDR3 nucleotides read TGTGCCAGTGCCCGGGGGGACAGGAACAATCAGCCCCAGCATTTT. It encodes CASARGDRNNQPQHF.

The rearrangement joins TRBV6-5 to TRBJ1-6; D is unclear. The length of the CDR3 is 13 residues. V lost 6 bases to trimming and J lost 7 bases, with 10 bases between them. Germline lookup yields CDR1 MNHEY and CDR2 SVGAGI. The DNA of the CDR3 is TGTGCCAGCAGCAGTTATAGGAATTCACCCCTCCACTTT. Amino acids: CASSSYRNSPLHF.